The T cell receptor (beta chain) under discussion was sequenced for a study of T cell repertoires in cytomegalovirus infection. The length of the CDR3 is 18 residues. With 3 bases clipped from V and 13 bases from J, the junction kept 18 bases outside the gene matches. Germline V gene sequence: CDR1 SGHVS, CDR2 FQNEAQ. In this sample, this clonotype turned up many times. Its matching antigen is unknown. MiXCR, applied by TCRdb to the reads, yields one record per CDR3 protein. The table has roughly 730,000 distinct CDR3 sequences, around a third seen once; the top ten hold about 20%. Sequences were derived from cultured PBMCs, sampled from culture after CMV antigen stimulation. This clonotype originated in a human donor in good health (CMV status not recorded). Some clones in this sample may be carry-over from other donors' samples. This chain uses TRBV7-8 with TRBJ1-6; TRBD1 agrees at 10 bases. The CDR3, as DNA: TGTGCCAGCAGCTTGTCACGCTGGAGGGACAGGGGCCGCTTTCCCCTCCACTTT. This translates into CASSLSRWRDRGRFPLHF. The whole variable domain, filled in from reference TRBV7-8 and TRBJ1-6, reads GAGVSQSPRYKVAKRGQDVALRCDPISGHVSLFWYQQALGQGPEFLTYFQNEAQLDKSGLPSDRFFAERPEGSVSTLKIQRTQQEDSAVYLCASSLSRWRDRGRFPLHFGNGTRLTVT.